This TCR beta chain was observed in a study of cytomegalovirus exposure and HLA in healthy donors. Across the whole study: A previous analysis identified around 120 million unique TCR beta sequences derived from 180 million or so T cells. The study placed approximately 80% of its approximately 360 genotyped donors in the Caucasian-associated ancestry cluster.

The PCR used 60 Vbeta and 13 Jbeta primers. Clones were read by immunoSEQ multiplex PCR, and TCRdb kept only the in-frame ones, dropping some. The table lists some 170,000 clones, 80% of them singletons. Broader study findings: An Asian-associated ancestry cluster reportedly showed fewer N-insertions than the approximately 700-donor mean in a later analysis.

V was clipped by 3 bases and J by 6 bases; unmatched bases: 17. Germline CDR1 and CDR2: SEHNR and FQNEAQ (reference sequence). The CDR3 runs 19 residues. With respect to this clone: Antigen specificity is unknown.

The TCR was taken from a man aged 30 to 45 in good health and CMV-seronegative. J is TRBJ2-7 and V is TRBV7-9; 13 nucleotides match TRBD2. The sequenced sample was PBMCs. The CDR3 reads CASSFPPGLTSGGAREQYF. DNA for the CDR3: TGTGCCAGCAGCTTCCCCCCGGGACTTACTAGCGGGGGGGCCCGCGAGCAGTACTTC.